In its sample, the clone carrying this TCR beta chain was seen a few times. No antigen is known for it. Each CDR3 protein gets one entry after TCRdb re-called the RT-PCR reads with MiXCR. The sample yields around 580,000 distinct CDR3 sequences, 10% to 15% seen once. The data belong to a study of response to subunit inactivated influenza vaccine. Study conclusions and caveats: Authors suggested few new T cells are recruited by each seasonal influenza vaccination.

The CDR3 loop spans 14 amino acids. Germline V gene data show CDR1 as ENHRY and CDR2 as SYGVKD. Trimming cost V 7 bases and J 0 bases, with 11 bases left between them. The material sequenced was PBMCs from blood, taken on the day of vaccination. This chain connects TRBV10-3 to TRBJ2-3; no clear D. The receptor was derived from a man between 50 and 59 years old who received an inactivated influenza vaccine. In nucleotides, the CDR3 is TGTGCCATCAAAGGGCCGGATAGCACAGATACGCAGTATTTT. This translates into CAIKGPDSTDTQYF.